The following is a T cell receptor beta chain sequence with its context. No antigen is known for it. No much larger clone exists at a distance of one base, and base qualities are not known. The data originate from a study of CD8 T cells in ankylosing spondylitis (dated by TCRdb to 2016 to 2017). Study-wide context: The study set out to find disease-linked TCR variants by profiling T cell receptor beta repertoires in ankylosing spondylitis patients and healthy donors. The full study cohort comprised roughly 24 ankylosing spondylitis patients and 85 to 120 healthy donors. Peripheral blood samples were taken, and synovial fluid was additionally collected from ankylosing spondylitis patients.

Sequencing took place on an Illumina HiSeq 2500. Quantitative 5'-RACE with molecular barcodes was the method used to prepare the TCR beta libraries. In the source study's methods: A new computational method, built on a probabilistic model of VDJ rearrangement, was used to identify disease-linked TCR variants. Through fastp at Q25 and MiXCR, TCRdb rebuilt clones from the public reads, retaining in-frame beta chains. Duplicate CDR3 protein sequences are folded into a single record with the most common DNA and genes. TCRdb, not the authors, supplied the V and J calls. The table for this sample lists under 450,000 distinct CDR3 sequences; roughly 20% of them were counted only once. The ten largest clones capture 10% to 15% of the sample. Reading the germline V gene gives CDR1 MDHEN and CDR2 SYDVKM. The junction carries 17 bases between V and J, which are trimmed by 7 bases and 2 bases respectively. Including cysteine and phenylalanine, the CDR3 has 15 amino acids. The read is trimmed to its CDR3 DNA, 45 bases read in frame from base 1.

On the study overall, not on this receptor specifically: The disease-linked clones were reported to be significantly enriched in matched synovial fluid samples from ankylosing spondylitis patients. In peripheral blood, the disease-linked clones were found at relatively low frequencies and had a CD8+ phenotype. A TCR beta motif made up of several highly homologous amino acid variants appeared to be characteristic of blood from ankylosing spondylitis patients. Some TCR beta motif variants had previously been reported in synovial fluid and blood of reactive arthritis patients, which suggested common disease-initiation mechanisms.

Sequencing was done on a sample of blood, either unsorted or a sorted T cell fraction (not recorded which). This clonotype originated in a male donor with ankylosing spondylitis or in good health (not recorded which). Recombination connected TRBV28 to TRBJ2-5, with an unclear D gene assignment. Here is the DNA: TGTGCCAGCACCGAAGGAGACATCCTTCAAGAGACCCAGTACTTC. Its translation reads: CASTEGDILQETQYF.